The source of this T cell receptor (beta chain) is a study of radiation and T cells in renal cell carcinoma. Sample treatment: treatment-naive control, cytoreductive nephrectomy. Sequenced control tumors were from more than ten males and 4 females, median age roughly 50. There are 15 residues in the CDR3. CDR1 is SGHRS, CDR2 YFSETQ, per germline. Trimming removed 0 bases from V and 5 bases from J; junction bases left unmatched: 7. The data were produced by immunoSEQ multiplex PCR, yet TCRdb's version contains in-frame clones alone and is incomplete. The sample lists around 22,000 clones; roughly 60% were seen once.

The TCR sequence derives from a man aged 40-55 years with renal cell carcinoma. The specimen comprised tumor tissue, sampled from a patient whose treatment was nephrectomy without radiotherapy. The chain carries TRBV5-1 and TRBJ1-1, with 7 nucleotides matching TRBD1. The CDR3 here is CASSLAHSGGTEAFF. The CDR3, as DNA: TGCGCCAGCAGCTTGGCCCATTCAGGGGGGACTGAAGCTTTCTTT.